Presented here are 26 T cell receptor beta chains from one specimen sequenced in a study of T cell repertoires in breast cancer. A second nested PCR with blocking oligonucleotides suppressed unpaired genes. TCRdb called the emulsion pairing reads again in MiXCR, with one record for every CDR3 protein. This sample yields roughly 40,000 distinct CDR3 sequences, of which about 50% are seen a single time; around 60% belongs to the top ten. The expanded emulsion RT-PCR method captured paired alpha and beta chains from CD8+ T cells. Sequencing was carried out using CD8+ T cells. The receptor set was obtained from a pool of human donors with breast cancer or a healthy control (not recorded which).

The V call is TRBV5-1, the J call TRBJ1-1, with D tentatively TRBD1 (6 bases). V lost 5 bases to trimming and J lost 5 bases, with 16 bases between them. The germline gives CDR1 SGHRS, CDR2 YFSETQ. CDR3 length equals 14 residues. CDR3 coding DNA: TGCGCCAGCAGACCTGACGGGGGCTGGACTGAAGCTTTCTTT. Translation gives CASRPDGGWTEAFF.

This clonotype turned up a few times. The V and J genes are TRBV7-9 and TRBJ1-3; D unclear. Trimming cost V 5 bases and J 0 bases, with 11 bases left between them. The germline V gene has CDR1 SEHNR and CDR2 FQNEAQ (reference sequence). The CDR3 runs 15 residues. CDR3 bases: TGTGCCAGCAGCCGATACGCCGTCTCTGGAAACACCATATATTTT. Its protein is CASSRYAVSGNTIYF.

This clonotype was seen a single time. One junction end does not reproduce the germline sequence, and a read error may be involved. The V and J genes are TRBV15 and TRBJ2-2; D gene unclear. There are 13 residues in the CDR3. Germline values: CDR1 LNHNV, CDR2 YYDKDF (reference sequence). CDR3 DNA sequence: TGTGCCACCAGCGAGACCAGGACCGAGGAGCTGTTTTTT. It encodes CATSETRTEELFF.

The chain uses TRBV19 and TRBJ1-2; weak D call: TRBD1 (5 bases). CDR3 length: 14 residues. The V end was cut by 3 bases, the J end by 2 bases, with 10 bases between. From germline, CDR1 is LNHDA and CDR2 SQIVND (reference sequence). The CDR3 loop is CASSIPGQNYGYTF. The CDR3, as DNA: TGTGCCAGTAGTATCCCGGGGCAGAACTATGGCTACACCTTC.

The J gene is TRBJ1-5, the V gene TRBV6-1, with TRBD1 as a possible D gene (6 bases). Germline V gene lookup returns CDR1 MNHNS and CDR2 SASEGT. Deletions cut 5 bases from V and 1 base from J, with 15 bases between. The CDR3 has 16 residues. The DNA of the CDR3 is TGTGCCAGCAGTACCCCCGGGGACATAAGCAATCAGCCCCAGCATTTT. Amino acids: CASSTPGDISNQPQHF.

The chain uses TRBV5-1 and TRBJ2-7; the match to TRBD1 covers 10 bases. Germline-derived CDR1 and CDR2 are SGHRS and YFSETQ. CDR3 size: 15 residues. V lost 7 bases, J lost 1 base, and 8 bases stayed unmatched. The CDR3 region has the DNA TGCGCCAGCCTCTTGGGACAGGGGTATTCCTACGAGCAGTACTTC. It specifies CASLLGQGYSYEQYF.

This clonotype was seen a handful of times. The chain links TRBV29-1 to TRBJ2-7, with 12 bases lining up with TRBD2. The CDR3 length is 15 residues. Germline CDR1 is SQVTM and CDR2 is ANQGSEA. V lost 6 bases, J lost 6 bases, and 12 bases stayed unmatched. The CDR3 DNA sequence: TGCAGCGTCGTGGGACTAGCGGGTTCCCCTCTCGAGCAGTACTTC. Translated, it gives CSVVGLAGSPLEQYF.

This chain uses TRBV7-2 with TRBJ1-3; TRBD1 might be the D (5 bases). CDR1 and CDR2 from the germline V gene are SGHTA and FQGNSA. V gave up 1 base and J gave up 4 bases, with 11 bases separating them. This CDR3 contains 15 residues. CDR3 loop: CASSLVVGAGNTIYF. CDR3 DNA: TGTGCCAGCAGCTTAGTAGTAGGGGCAGGAAACACCATATATTTT.

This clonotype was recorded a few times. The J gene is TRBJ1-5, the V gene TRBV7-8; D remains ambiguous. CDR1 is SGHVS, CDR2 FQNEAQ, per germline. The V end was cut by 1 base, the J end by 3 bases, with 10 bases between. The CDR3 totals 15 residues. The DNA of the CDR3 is TGTGCCAGCAGCTTAGAGGCAGGTTACAATCAGCCCCAGCATTTT. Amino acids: CASSLEAGYNQPQHF. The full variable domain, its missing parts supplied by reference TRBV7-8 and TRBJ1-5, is GAGVSQSPRYKVAKRGQDVALRCDPISGHVSLFWYQQALGQGPEFLTYFQNEAQLDKSGLPSDRFFAERPEGSVSTLKIQRTQQEDSAVYLCASSLEAGYNQPQHFGDGTRLSIL.

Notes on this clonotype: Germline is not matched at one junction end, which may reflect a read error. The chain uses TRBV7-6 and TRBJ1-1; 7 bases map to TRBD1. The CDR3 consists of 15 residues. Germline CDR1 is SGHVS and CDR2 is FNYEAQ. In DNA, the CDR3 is TGTGCCTGCAGCTATACGGGACAGCCGAACACTGAAGCTTTCTTT. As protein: CACSYTGQPNTEAFF.

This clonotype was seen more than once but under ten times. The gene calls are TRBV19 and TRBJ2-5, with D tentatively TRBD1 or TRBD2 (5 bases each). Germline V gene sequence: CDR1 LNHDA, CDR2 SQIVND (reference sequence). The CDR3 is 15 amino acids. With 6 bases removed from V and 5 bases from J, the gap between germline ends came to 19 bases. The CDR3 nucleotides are TGTGCCAGTAGACCTAGGGACGGAGAAGGGGAGACCCAGTACTTC. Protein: CASRPRDGEGETQYF.

Here the CDR3 DNA reads TGCAGTGCTAGAGGGGAGATGGGGGACGGACTACCTAGCAATCAGCCCCAGCATTTT. It is translated as CSARGEMGDGLPSNQPQHF. V and J are TRBV20-1 and TRBJ1-5; maybe TRBD1 (5 bases). Germline CDR1 is DFQATT and CDR2 is SNEGSKA (reference sequence). Deletions cut 1 base from V and 0 bases from J, with 22 bases between. This CDR3 has 19 amino acids.

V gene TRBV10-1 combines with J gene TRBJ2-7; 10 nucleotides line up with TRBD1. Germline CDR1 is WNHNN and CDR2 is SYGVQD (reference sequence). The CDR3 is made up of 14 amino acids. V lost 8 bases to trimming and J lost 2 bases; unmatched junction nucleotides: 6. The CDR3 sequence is CASPGQGPTYEQYF. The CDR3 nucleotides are TGCGCCAGCCCGGGACAGGGGCCCACCTACGAGCAGTACTTC.

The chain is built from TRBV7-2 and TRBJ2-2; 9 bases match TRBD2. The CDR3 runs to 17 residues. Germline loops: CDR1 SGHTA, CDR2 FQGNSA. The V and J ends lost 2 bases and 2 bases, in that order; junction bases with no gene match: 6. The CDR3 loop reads CASSLQRGAPNTGELFF. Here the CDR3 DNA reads TGTGCCAGCAGCTTACAGCGGGGGGCACCTAACACCGGGGAGCTGTTTTTT.

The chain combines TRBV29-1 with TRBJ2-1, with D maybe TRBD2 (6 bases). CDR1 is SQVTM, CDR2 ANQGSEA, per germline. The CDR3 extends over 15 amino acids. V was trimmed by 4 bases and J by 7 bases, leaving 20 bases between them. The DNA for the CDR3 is TGCAGCGTTGGAGGGATCGTTCCCGGGGGAAATGAGCAGTTCTTC. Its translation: CSVGGIVPGGNEQFF.

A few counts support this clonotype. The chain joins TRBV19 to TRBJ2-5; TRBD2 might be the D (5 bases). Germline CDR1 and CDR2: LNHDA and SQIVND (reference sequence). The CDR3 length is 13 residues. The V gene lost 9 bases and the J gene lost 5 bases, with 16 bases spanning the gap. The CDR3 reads CASSKRELETQYF. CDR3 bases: TGTGCCAGCTCCAAGAGGGAATTGGAGACCCAGTACTTC.

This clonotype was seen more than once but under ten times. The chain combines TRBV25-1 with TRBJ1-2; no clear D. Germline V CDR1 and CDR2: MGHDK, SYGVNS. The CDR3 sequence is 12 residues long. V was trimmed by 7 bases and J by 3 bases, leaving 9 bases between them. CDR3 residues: CASTQDYYGYTF. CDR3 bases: TGTGCCAGCACCCAAGACTACTATGGCTACACCTTC.

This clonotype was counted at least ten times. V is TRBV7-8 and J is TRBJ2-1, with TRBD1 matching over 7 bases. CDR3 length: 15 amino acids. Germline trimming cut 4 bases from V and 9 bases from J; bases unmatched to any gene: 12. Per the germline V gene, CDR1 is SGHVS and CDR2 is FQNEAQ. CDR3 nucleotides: TGTGCCAGCAGCTCCCAGACAGGGATAGTCGGTGAGCAGTTCTTC. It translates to CASSSQTGIVGEQFF.

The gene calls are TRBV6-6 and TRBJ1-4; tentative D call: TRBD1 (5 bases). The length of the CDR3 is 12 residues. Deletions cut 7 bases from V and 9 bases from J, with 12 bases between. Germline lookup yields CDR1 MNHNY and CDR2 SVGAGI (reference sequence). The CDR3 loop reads CASTTKGKKLFF. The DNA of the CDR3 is TGTGCCAGCACCACCAAGGGGAAAAAACTGTTTTTT.

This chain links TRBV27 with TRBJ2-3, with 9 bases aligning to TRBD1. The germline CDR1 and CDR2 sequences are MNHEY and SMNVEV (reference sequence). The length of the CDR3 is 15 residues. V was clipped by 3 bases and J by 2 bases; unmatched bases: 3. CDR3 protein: CASSFGTGPTDTQYF. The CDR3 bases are TGTGCCAGCAGTTTCGGGACAGGGCCCACAGATACGCAGTATTTT.

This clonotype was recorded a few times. In DNA, the CDR3 is TGCAGTGTTAACAGCCACACCATTTCTGGGGCCAACGTCCTGACTTTC. It translates to CSVNSHTISGANVLTF. The J gene is TRBJ2-6, the V gene TRBV20-1; D unresolved. Trimming removed 7 bases from V and 1 base from J, with 17 bases in between. Germline V gene sequence: CDR1 DFQATT, CDR2 SNEGSKA (reference sequence). The CDR3 runs to 16 residues.

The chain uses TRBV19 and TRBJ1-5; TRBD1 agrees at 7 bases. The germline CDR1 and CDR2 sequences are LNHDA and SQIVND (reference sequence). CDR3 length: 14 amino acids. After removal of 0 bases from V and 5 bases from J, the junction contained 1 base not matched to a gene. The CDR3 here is CASSIDRGDQPQHF. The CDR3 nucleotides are TGTGCCAGTAGTATAGACAGGGGGGATCAGCCCCAGCATTTT.

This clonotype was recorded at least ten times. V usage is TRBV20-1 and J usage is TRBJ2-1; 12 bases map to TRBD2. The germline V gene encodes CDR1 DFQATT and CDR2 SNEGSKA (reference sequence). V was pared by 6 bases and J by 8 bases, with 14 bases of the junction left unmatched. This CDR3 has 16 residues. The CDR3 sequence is CSARKSTSGSNHEQFF. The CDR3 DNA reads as TGCAGTGCCAGAAAATCGACTAGCGGGAGTAATCATGAGCAGTTCTTC.

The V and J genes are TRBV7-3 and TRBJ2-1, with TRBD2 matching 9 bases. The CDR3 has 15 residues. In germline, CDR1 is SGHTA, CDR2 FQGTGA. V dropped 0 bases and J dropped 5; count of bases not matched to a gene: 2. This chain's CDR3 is CASSLTLAGHNEQFF. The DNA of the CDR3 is TGTGCCAGCAGCTTAACGCTAGCGGGACACAATGAGCAGTTCTTC.

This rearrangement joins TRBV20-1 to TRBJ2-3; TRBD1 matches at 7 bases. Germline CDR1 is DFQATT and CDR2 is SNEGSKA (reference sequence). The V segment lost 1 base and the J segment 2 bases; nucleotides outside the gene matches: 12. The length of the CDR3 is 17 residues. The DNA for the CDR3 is TGCAGTGCTAGAGGTTTGACTCAGGGGGTGTACACAGATACGCAGTATTTT. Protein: CSARGLTQGVYTDTQYF.

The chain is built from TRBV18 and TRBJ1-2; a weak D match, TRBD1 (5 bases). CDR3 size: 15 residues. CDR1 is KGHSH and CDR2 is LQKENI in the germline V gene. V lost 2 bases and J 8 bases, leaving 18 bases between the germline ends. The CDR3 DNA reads TGTGCCAGCTCACCAAGATTAGGGGAATTAACCGGCTACACCTTC. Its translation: CASSPRLGELTGYTF. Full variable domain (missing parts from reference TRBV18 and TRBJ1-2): NAGVMQNPRHLVRRRGQEARLRCSPMKGHSHVYWYRQLPEEGLKFMVYLQKENIIDESGMPKERFSAEFPKEGPSILRIQQVVRGDSAAYFCASSPRLGELTGYTFGSGTRLTVV.